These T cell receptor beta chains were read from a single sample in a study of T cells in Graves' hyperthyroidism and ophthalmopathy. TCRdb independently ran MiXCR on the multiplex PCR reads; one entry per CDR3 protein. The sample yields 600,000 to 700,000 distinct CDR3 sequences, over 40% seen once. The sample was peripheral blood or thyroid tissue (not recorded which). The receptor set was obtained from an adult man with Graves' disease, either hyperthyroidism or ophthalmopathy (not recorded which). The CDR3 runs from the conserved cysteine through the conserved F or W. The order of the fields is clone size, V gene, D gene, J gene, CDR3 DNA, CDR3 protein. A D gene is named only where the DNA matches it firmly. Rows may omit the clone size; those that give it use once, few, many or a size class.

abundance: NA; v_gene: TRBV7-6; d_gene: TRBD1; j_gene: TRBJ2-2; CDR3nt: TGTGCCAGCAGCACGGGACAGTTCACCGGGGAGCTGTTTTTT; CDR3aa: CASSTGQFTGELFF
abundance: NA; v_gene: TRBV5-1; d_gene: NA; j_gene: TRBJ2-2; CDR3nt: TGCGCCAGCAGAAAGGTCGACACCGGGAAGCTGTTTTTT; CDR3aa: CASRKVDTGKLFF
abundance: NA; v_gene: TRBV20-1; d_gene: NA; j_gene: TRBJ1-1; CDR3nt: TGCAGTGCTAGAGGCGCAGTCGGGGCTTCTGAAGCTTTCTTT; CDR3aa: CSARGAVGASEAFF
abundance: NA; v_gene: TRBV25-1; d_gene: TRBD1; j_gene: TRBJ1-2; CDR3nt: TGTGCCAGCAGCGCTGACTACCGGGACAGGGGCGGGTCCGTCCCGTGCTACACCTTC; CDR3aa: CASSADYRDRGGSVPCYTF
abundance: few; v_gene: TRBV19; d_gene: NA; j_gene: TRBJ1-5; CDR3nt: TGTGCCAGTGATCAGGGTGGTGGCAATCAGCCCCAGCATTTT; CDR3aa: CASDQGGGNQPQHF
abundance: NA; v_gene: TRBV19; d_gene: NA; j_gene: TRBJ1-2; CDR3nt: NA; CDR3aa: CASSWGRGNLGGCTF
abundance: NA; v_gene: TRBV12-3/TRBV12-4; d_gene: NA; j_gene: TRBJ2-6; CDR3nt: TGTGCCAGCAGTTTTTCGCGGGACTCTGGGGCCAACGTCCTGACTTTC; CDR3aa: CASSFSRDSGANVLTF
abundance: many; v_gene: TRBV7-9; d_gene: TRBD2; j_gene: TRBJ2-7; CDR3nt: TGTGCCAGCAGCCAACAAGCGGGGGGCTACGAGCAGTACTTC; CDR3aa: CASSQQAGGYEQYF
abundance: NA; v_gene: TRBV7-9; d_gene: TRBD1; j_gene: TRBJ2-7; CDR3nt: TGTGCCAGCAGCTTGTTTGACAGGGGGGACTACGAGCAGTACTTC; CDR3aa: CASSLFDRGDYEQYF
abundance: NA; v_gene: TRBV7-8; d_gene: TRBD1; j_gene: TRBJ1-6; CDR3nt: TGTGCCAGCAGCGCGGGACAGTATCAGCCCCTCCACTTT; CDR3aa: CASSAGQYQPLHF
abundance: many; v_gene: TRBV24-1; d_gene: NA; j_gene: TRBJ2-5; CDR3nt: TGTGCCACCAGTGATCCGGACCGAGAGACCCAGTACTTC; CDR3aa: CATSDPDRETQYF
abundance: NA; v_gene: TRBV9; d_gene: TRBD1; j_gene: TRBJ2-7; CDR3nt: TGTGCCAGCAGCGACGGGACAGGTTTCCCTACCTACGAGCAGTACTTC; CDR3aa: CASSDGTGFPTYEQYF
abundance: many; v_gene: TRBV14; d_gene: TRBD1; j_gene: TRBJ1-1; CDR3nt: TGTGCCAGCAGGCCGACAGGGGTAGGCACTGAAGCTTTCTTT; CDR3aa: CASRPTGVGTEAFF
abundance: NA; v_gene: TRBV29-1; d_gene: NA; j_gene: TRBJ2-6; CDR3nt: TGCAGCGTAGGGGACGGGCGGGGCAACGTCCTGACTTTC; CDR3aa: CSVGDGRGNVLTF
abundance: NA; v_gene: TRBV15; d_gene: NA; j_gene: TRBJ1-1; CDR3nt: TGTGCCACCAGCAGGCCCTCCACAGCTAACACTGAAGCTTTCTTT; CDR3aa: CATSRPSTANTEAFF
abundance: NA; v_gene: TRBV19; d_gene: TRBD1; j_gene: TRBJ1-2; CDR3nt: TGTGCCAGTCAAAACACGGATACCGGGACAGGGAACTATGGCTACACCTTC; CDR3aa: CASQNTDTGTGNYGYTF
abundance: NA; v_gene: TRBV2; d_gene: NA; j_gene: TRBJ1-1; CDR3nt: TGTGCCAGCAGTCAAGAGATGGGAGGGTCGAGGGGGGACACTGAAGCTTTCTTT; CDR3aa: CASSQEMGGSRGDTEAFF
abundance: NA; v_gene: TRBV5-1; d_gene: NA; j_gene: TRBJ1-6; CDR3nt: TGCGCCAGCAGTTCGGATGGGACTTCACCCCTCCACTTT; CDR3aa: CASSSDGTSPLHF
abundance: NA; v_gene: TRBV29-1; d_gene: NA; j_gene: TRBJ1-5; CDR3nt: TGCAGCGTTGAAGGAGGGGATCATCAGCCCCAGCATTTT; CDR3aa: CSVEGGDHQPQHF
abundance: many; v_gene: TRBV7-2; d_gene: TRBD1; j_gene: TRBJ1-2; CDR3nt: TGTGCCAGCAGCTCACCACAGGGGGTAATGAATGGCTACACCTTC; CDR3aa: CASSSPQGVMNGYTF
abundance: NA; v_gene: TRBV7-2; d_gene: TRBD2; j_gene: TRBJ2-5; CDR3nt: TGTGCCAGCACCCCGACTAGCGGAGAGACCCAGTACTTC; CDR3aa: CASTPTSGETQYF
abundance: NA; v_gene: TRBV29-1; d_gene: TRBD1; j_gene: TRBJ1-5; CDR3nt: TGCAGCTTAGGGGGCCGCAATCAGCCCCAGCATTTT; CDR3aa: CSLGGRNQPQHF
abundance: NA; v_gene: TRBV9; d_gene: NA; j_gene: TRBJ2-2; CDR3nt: TGTGCCAGCAGCGACGACGGCCCCGGGGAGCTGTCTTTT; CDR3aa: CASSDDGPGELSF
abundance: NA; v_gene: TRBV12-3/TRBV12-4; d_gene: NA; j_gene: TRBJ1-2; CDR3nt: TGTGCCAGCAGCCCGTTTCTCTATGGCTACACCTTC; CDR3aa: CASSPFLYGYTF
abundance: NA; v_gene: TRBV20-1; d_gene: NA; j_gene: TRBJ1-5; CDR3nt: TGCAGTGCCCGGTCAACCCCTAATCAGCCCCAGCATTTT; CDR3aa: CSARSTPNQPQHF
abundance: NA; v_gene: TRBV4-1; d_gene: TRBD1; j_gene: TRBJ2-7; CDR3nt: TGCGCCAGCAGCCACCTCGACAGGGGTATGGGTGGCGAGCAGTACTTC; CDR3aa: CASSHLDRGMGGEQYF
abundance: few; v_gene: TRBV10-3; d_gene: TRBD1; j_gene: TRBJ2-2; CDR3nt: TGTGCCAGCACCGGGACAGGGAACCGGGAGCTGTTTTTT; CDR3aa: CASTGTGNRELFF
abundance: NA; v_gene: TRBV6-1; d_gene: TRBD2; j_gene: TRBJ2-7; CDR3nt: TGTGCCAGCAGGATAGCGGGGGAGAACGAGCAGTACTTC; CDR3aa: CASRIAGENEQYF
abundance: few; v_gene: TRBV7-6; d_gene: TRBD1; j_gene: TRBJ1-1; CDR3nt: TGTGCCAGCCAGGGGGGCACTGAAGCTTTCTTT; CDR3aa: CASQGGTEAFF
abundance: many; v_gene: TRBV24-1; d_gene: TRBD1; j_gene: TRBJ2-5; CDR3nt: TGTGCCACCAGTGATCGGACAGGGGTTGGGTACCAAGAGACCCAGTACTTC; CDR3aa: CATSDRTGVGYQETQYF
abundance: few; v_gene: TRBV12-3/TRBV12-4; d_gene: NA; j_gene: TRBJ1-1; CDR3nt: TGTGCCAGCAGTTCAGTACCGGCTGAAGCTTTCTTT; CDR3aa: CASSSVPAEAFF
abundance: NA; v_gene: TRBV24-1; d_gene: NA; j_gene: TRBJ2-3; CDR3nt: TGTGCCACCAGTGATTTTGGCAGGGGAAGCACAGATACGCAGTATTTT; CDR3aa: CATSDFGRGSTDTQYF
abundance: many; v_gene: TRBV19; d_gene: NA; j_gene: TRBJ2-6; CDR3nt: TGTGCCAGTAGGGAGGGCTCTGGGGCCAACGTCCTGACTTTC; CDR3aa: CASREGSGANVLTF
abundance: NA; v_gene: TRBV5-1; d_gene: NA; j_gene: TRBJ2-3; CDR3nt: TGCGCCAGCAGCTTCCGGCAGGGCGCAGATACGCAGTATTTT; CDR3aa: CASSFRQGADTQYF